Listed below are T cell receptor beta chains from one sample, sequenced in a study of human T cells and chemical hapten exposure. TCRdb re-called the RACE reads through MiXCR, storing one row per CDR3 protein. The repertoire holds some 90,000 distinct CDR3 sequences, with about an eighth as singletons. Sample: whole blood, taken in connection with sensitization to the hapten diphenylcyclopropenone (DPC). The receptors here all came from a woman aged 35 to 49 with alopecia areata. Some clones in this sample may be carry-over from other donors' samples. Both conserved end residues are part of each CDR3. The D gene is left open where the match is weak. Not all rows give a size; the values are once, few, many and, for expanded clones, a class.

d_call	cdr3_length	v_call	j_call	clone_size	cdr3_nt	cdr3_aa
.	12	TRBV11-2	TRBJ2-5	.	TGTGCCAGCAGCCCCGCGGGTGAGACCCAGTACTTC	CASSPAGETQYF
.	12	TRBV28	TRBJ1-5	.	TGTGCCGTGGCCCGGGGCAATCAGCCCCAGCATTTT	CAVARGNQPQHF
TRBD2	16	TRBV20-1	TRBJ2-1	.	TGCAGTGCTAGAGATCCCGGGACTAGCGGGGGCAATGAGCAGTTCTTC	CSARDPGTSGGNEQFF
TRBD2	14	TRBV6-5	TRBJ2-7	many	TGTGCCAGCATTAAAGCGGGAGGCCCCTACGAGCAGTACTTC	CASIKAGGPYEQYF
.	19	TRBV4-1	TRBJ2-1	many	TGCGCCAGCAGCCTCCGGGACACTCCTTTACTGAGCTCCTACAATGAGCAGTTCTTC	CASSLRDTPLLSSYNEQFF
TRBD2	15	TRBV20-1	TRBJ2-2	many	TGCAGTGCACAAACTAGCGGGAGAGGCACCGGGGAGCTGTTTTTT	CSAQTSGRGTGELFF
TRBD1	15	TRBV24-1	TRBJ2-3	many	TGTGCCACCAGTGAGAACAGGGGGGGCACAGATACGCAGTATTTT	CATSENRGGTDTQYF
.	14	TRBV6-2/TRBV6-3	TRBJ2-1	.	TGTGCCAGCAGTTATTCGGCATTGGTTAATGAGCAGTTCTTC	CASSYSALVNEQFF
.	15	TRBV11-2	TRBJ2-3	.	TGTGCCAGCAGCCCGGACAGAATGCCCACAGATACGCAGTATTTT	CASSPDRMPTDTQYF
TRBD2	18	TRBV7-2	TRBJ2-3	many	TGTGCCAGCAGCTTACTTACTAGCGGGGGATCTAGCACAGATACGCAGTATTTT	CASSLLTSGGSSTDTQYF
TRBD2	15	TRBV9	TRBJ2-1	many	TGTGCCAGCAGCCTAAGCGGGAGACCCTACAATGAGCAGTTCTTC	CASSLSGRPYNEQFF
TRBD2	16	TRBV11-2	TRBJ2-5	.	TGTGCCAGCAGCTTACAAATAGGACTAGCGGGGGGAACCCAGTACTTC	CASSLQIGLAGGTQYF
TRBD1	16	TRBV19	TRBJ1-2	many	TGTGCCAGTAGTAAAACCACGGACAGGGGGCGCGGTGGCTACACCTTC	CASSKTTDRGRGGYTF
.	14	TRBV6-6	TRBJ1-1	many	TGTGCCAGCAGTTACCCGGGGGCCAACACTGAAGCTTTCTTT	CASSYPGANTEAFF
TRBD2	20	TRBV28	TRBJ2-2	many	TGTGCCAGCGAAGCAGGGGGAGTCGAACTAGCGGGAGTAACCACCGGGGAGCTGTTTTTT	CASEAGGVELAGVTTGELFF
TRBD2	16	TRBV7-2	TRBJ2-3	many	TGTGCCAGCAGCAGGGGACTAGCGGGAGGTTTAGATACGCAGTATTTT	CASSRGLAGGLDTQYF